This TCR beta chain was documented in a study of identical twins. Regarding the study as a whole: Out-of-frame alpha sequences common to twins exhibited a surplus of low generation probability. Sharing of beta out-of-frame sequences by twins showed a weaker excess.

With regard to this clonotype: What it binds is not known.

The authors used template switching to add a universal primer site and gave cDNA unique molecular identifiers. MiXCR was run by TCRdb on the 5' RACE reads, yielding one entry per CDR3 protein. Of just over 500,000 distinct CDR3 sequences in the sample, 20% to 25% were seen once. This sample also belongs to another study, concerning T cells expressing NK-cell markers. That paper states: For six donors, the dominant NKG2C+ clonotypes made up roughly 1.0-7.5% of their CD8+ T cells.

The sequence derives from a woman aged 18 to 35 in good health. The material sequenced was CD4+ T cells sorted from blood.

This CDR3 is CSAPDWGADTQYF. The CDR3 DNA reads as TGCAGTGCCCCGGACTGGGGGGCAGATACGCAGTATTTT. The genes are TRBV20-1 and TRBJ2-3; tentative D call: TRBD2 (6 bases). V shed 6 bases and J shed 4 bases, with 14 bases lying between them. This CDR3 is 13 amino acids long. Germline V lookup: CDR1 DFQATT, CDR2 SNEGSKA (reference sequence).